Described below is a single T cell receptor beta chain sequence and its context. There is no known antigen for this receptor. No base quality information exists; no much larger clone differs at one position. V is reduced by 5 bases and J by 0 bases, leaving a spacing of 15 bases between them. Per the germline V gene (reference sequence), LNHNV is the CDR1 and YYDKDF is the CDR2. The CDR3, from cysteine to phenylalanine, totals 16 residues. This entry keeps only the CDR3 DNA: 48 bases, framed from base 1. The source of the sample is a study of T-cell reconstitution after alpha-beta-depleted transplantation in children (dated by TCRdb to 2015 to 2016). Background for the entire study: The study quantitatively tracked T-cell immune reconstitution after TCRalphabeta/CD19-depleted allogeneic hematopoietic cell transplantation in children using TCR repertoire profiling. What the study reported, not specific to this receptor: Hyperexpanded clone frequencies declined over subsequent months; after one year, T-cell counts and TCRbeta diversity were mostly attributed to newly produced T cells. In some patients, the high TCRbeta diversity seen at day 60 was put down to recipient T cells and intrathymic progenitors that had survived conditioning. The apparently early recovery of alphabetaT-cell counts about two months after transplant reportedly depended on only several hundred rapidly expanded clones that came from non-depleted graft cells.

Receptors were amplified or captured by PCR. The reads were generated on an Illumina HiSeq 2500. Molecular barcoding was employed in the preparation of TCR libraries, with unique molecular identifiers being used to normalize TCRbeta repertoire quantification. Starting from the raw public reads, TCRdb applied fastp trimming at Q25, assembled clones with MiXCR and retained in-frame beta chains. All rows with the same CDR3 protein become a single entry with the most common DNA and genes. The sample data list about 470,000 distinct CDR3 sequences, and roughly 44% of these were observed just once. The ten most abundant clones make up roughly 27% of the sample. The sample's treatment or condition label is to be understood as: allogeneic hematopoietic cell transplantation with graft depleted of TCRalphabeta T cells and CD19 B cells. TCRalphabeta/CD19-depleted allogeneic hematopoietic cell grafts were given to the transplant recipients, all of whom were children.

The chain joins TRBV15 to TRBJ2-3, with TRBD2 tentatively as D gene (5 bases match). The receptor was isolated from a girl aged 2 to 10 with aplastic anemia, due to receive a stem cell transplant. The source was PBMCs, collected before TCRalphabeta/CD19-depleted stem cell transplant. The DNA sequence is TGTGCCACCAGCTGGAAAGTGCGGACTAGCACAGATACGCAGTATTTT. Translated, it gives CATSWKVRTSTDTQYF.